The clone carrying this T cell receptor (beta chain) occurred many times. The antigen is undetermined. Trimming pared 6 bases from V and 5 bases from J, leaving 18 bases between. CDR1 and CDR2 (germline): GTSNPN, SVGIG (reference sequence). This CDR3 has 14 residues. As it was prepared, the TCRbeta library received unique molecular identifiers. In TCRdb, the PCR reads were re-called with MiXCR into one record per CDR3 protein. The sample lists about 300,000 distinct CDR3 sequences, roughly 7.8% occurring once. The data belong to a study of T-cell reconstitution after alpha-beta-depleted transplantation in children. Study findings and constraints: After one year, T-cell counts and TCRbeta diversity mostly came from new T cells.

This sequence originates from a female patient aged 2 to 10 who had a stem cell transplant for Fanconi anemia, so the T cells may come from the graft donor. The source material was peripheral blood, sampled 360 days after TCRalphabeta/CD19-depleted stem cell transplant. The chain joins TRBV30 to TRBJ2-3; D ambiguous. CDR3 DNA: TGTGCCTGTATGGACCCCGGGTTGGGAGATACGCAGTATTTT. It yields the protein CACMDPGLGDTQYF.